The 11 T cell receptor beta chains below were found in one sample sequenced in a study of OX40 agonist ivuxolimab in advanced cancers. Sequencing was performed with immunoSEQ multiplex PCR; in TCRdb, only in-frame clones are kept and a portion is missing. The top ten hold under 25% of the sample, which has tens of thousands of clones, 65% to 85% seen once. Sequencing was performed on CD4+ or CD8+ T cells sorted from blood, taken in a trial of the OX40 agonist ivuxolimab. The receptors were sampled from an adult with an advanced solid tumor such as melanoma, head and neck, liver or kidney cancer.

The chain is built from TRBV7-9 and TRBJ1-1, with 9 nucleotides matching TRBD1. This CDR3 spans 16 amino acids. Germline V gene data show CDR1 as SEHNR and CDR2 as FQNEAQ (reference sequence). J was trimmed by 5 bases and V by 4 bases; bases with no gene match: 11. In nucleotides, the CDR3 is TGTGCCAGCAGCTCGACATGGGACAGGGAGAAAACTGAAGCTTTCTTT. Protein product: CASSSTWDREKTEAFF.

The gene calls are TRBV5-4 and TRBJ2-7; a possible D gene is TRBD2 (6 bases). Germline assignment: CDR1 SGHNT and CDR2 YYREEE (reference sequence). This CDR3 is built from 13 residues. The V end was cut by 4 bases, the J end by 2 bases, with 10 bases between. CDR3 bases: TGTGCCAGCAGCGCGGGACCAGCCTACGAGCAGTACTTC. Translating gives CASSAGPAYEQYF.

J is TRBJ2-7 and V is TRBV4-3, with 9 bases matching TRBD2. Germline assignment: CDR1 LGHNA and CDR2 YSLEER. The CDR3 totals 16 residues. With 0 bases clipped from V and 5 bases from J, the junction kept 8 bases outside the gene matches. This chain's CDR3 is CASSQDLGTSFHEQYF. The DNA for the CDR3 is TGCGCCAGCAGCCAAGATTTGGGGACTAGCTTCCACGAGCAGTACTTC.

Comments on this clone: At the DNA level, this CDR3 is encoded by other sequences in the same sample as well. The chain has TRBV13 and TRBJ2-7; D unclear. V was cut by 1 base and J by 4 bases, with 5 bases left in between. This CDR3 is built from 12 residues. Germline CDR1 reads PRHDT; CDR2 reads FYEKMQ (reference sequence). CDR3 nucleotide sequence: TGTGCCAGCAGCTTAGCAGGATACGAGCAGTACTTC. This gives the protein CASSLAGYEQYF.

V gene TRBV19 combines with J gene TRBJ2-1, with 7 bases identical to TRBD1. Trimming removed 6 bases from V and 3 bases from J; junction bases left unmatched: 5. The CDR3 sequence is 14 residues long. Germline V gives CDR1 LNHDA, CDR2 SQIVND (reference sequence). The CDR3 coding sequence is TGTGCCAGTAGCGACAGGGTAGTCTACAATGAGCAGTTCTTC. Its protein is CASSDRVVYNEQFF.

This clone has just a few counts. The CDR3 spells CAISELASGNTDTQYF. The CDR3 DNA sequence: TGTGCCATCAGTGAGCTTGCTAGCGGGAACACAGATACGCAGTATTTT. The genes are TRBV10-3 and TRBJ2-3; 9 bases align to TRBD2. CDR1 and CDR2 from the germline V gene are ENHRY and SYGVKD. Germline trimming cut 2 bases from V and 2 bases from J; bases unmatched to any gene: 5. The CDR3 extends over 16 amino acids.

The chain has TRBV6-6 and TRBJ1-2; D unclear. Germline V gives CDR1 MNHNY, CDR2 SVGAGI (reference sequence). CDR3 length equals 14 residues. Trimming shortened V by 0 bases and J by 7 bases, and 12 bases separated the two germline ends. The CDR3 reads CASSYSKDLGGYTF. DNA of the CDR3: TGTGCCAGCAGTTACTCGAAGGACCTAGGTGGCTACACCTTC.

The chain recombines TRBV6-6 with TRBJ1-4; D is unresolved. V dropped 1 base and J dropped 6 bases, with 9 bases sitting between them. CDR1 and CDR2 from the germline V gene are MNHNY and SVGAGI (reference sequence). The CDR3 is made up of 14 amino acids. The CDR3 DNA reads TGTGCCAGCAGTTACTTCGACGATGATGAAAAACTGTTTTTT. This codes for CASSYFDDDEKLFF.

The chain joins TRBV2 to TRBJ2-3, with unresolved D. Germline V gives CDR1 SNHLY, CDR2 FYNNEI. This CDR3 is built from 15 residues. Trimming took off 4 bases at V and 2 bases at J, with 13 bases between the two ends. The CDR3 nucleotides are TGTGCCAGCAGTGTCAACAGAGTAGACACAGATACGCAGTATTTT. Translating it yields CASSVNRVDTDTQYF.

This chain joins TRBV28 and TRBJ2-1, with D unresolved. From germline, CDR1 is MDHEN and CDR2 SYDVKM. V was clipped by 4 bases and J by 8 bases, with 3 bases between them. The CDR3 totals 10 residues. The CDR3 DNA sequence: TGTGCCAGCAGTTACGATGAGCAGTTCTTC. Translated: CASSYDEQFF.

This clone has a handful of counts. The chain recombines TRBV9 with TRBJ1-1; D remains unclear. The CDR3 runs 13 residues. Germline assignment: CDR1 SGDLS and CDR2 YYNGEE. Trimming stripped 0 bases from V and 11 bases from J, with 14 bases between. CDR3 sequence (DNA): TGTGCCAGCAGCGTAGATGAGGCGGATGTGGCTTTCTTT. This translates into CASSVDEADVAFF.